This is a list of T cell receptor beta chains from one sample in a study of OX40 agonist ivuxolimab in advanced cancers. TCRdb keeps only in-frame clones here, not all; method: immunoSEQ multiplex PCR. The sample has more than 70,000 clones; around 86% are singletons. Specimen: CD4+ or CD8+ T cells sorted from blood, collected in a trial of the OX40 agonist ivuxolimab. Receptors originate from an adult with an advanced solid tumor such as melanoma, head and neck, liver or kidney cancer. Each CDR3 is given with its conserved first and last residue. The D gene is left open where the match is weak. Clone size, where shown, is once, few, many, or a class for clones that have expanded.

size: .
J: TRBJ2-1
D: .
V: TRBV7-2
DNA: TGTGCCAGCAGCCCCATTGGATACAATGAGCAGTTCTTC
CDR3: CASSPIGYNEQFF

size: .
J: TRBJ1-1
D: .
V: TRBV28
DNA: TGTGCCAGCAGTTCACCCCCATTGGGGGCCACTGAAGCTTTCTTT
CDR3: CASSSPPLGATEAFF

size: .
J: TRBJ2-3
D: TRBD2
V: TRBV11-3
DNA: TGTGCCAGCAGCCCTCAGCGGGAGCTAGCGCAGTATTTT
CDR3: CASSPQRELAQYF

size: .
J: TRBJ1-2
D: .
V: TRBV5-1
DNA: TGCGCCAGCAGCTCCCTAACAGAAGACTATGGCTACACCTTC
CDR3: CASSSLTEDYGYTF

size: .
J: TRBJ2-1
D: TRBD1
V: TRBV19
DNA: TGTGCCAGTAGGACGGGACAGTACAATGAGCAGTTCTTC
CDR3: CASRTGQYNEQFF

size: once
J: TRBJ2-7
D: TRBD2
V: TRBV5-1
DNA: TGCGCCAGCAGCTTGACGGGAGGGCCAGACGGGTACTTC
CDR3: CASSLTGGPDGYF

size: .
J: TRBJ2-7
D: TRBD2
V: TRBV7-9
DNA: TGTGCCAGCAGCCAGGGACTAGCTTCTTACGAGCAGTACTTC
CDR3: CASSQGLASYEQYF

size: few
J: TRBJ1-1
D: .
V: TRBV2
DNA: TGTGCCAGCAGTAATGGACCGAACACTGAAGCTTTCTTT
CDR3: CASSNGPNTEAFF

size: few
J: TRBJ1-2
D: TRBD1
V: TRBV6-5
DNA: TGTGCCAGCATCCCGGACAGGGATGGTAACGGCTACACCTTC
CDR3: CASIPDRDGNGYTF

size: .
J: TRBJ1-1
D: .
V: TRBV7-9
DNA: TGTGCCAGCAGCCTCGGGGTCGAGTCCGAAGCTTTCTTT
CDR3: CASSLGVESEAFF

size: .
J: TRBJ2-1
D: .
V: TRBV28
DNA: TGTGCCAACTTGGACAGCCTTAACAATGAGCAGTTCTTC
CDR3: CANLDSLNNEQFF

size: .
J: TRBJ2-1
D: .
V: TRBV5-4
DNA: TGTGCCAGCAGACCCGGCATCAGCGGAGGCTCCTACAATGAGCAGTTCTTC
CDR3: CASRPGISGGSYNEQFF

size: once
J: TRBJ2-3
D: TRBD1
V: TRBV4-1
DNA: TGCGCCAGCAGCCAGTTGGACAGGGATGCAGATACGCAGTATTTT
CDR3: CASSQLDRDADTQYF

size: .
J: TRBJ1-5
D: .
V: TRBV6-6
DNA: TGTGCCAGCAGCTCGCCCGGGCAGCCCCAGCATTTT
CDR3: CASSSPGQPQHF

size: .
J: TRBJ1-2
D: .
V: TRBV5-1
DNA: TGCGCCAGCAGCTGGGCGGGCGAAGGTGGCTACACCTTC
CDR3: CASSWAGEGGYTF

size: .
J: TRBJ2-7
D: TRBD1
V: TRBV18
DNA: TGTGCCAGCTCACCCGCAGGGGGATACGAGCAGTACTTC
CDR3: CASSPAGGYEQYF

size: .
J: TRBJ2-1
D: TRBD2
V: TRBV4-2
DNA: TGTGCCAGCAGCCCCTTAGCGGGAGGCATCTACAATGAGCAGTTCTTC
CDR3: CASSPLAGGIYNEQFF

size: .
J: TRBJ2-2
D: .
V: TRBV12-5
DNA: TGTGCTAGTGGAGCGATGACAGGTGTCACCGGGGAGCTGTTTTTT
CDR3: CASGAMTGVTGELFF

size: .
J: TRBJ1-1
D: .
V: TRBV7-2
DNA: TGTGCCAGCAGCTTAAAATGGGACACTGAAGCTTTCTTT
CDR3: CASSLKWDTEAFF

size: .
J: TRBJ1-2
D: .
V: TRBV11-2
DNA: TGTGCCAGCAGCTTAGCTGGGCTTGATGGCTACACCTTC
CDR3: CASSLAGLDGYTF

size: few
J: TRBJ2-3
D: TRBD2
V: TRBV4-1
DNA: TGCGCCAGCAGCCTAACCGGGACTAGCGGGAGGACAGATACGCAGTATTTT
CDR3: CASSLTGTSGRTDTQYF

size: .
J: TRBJ2-7
D: .
V: TRBV5-3
DNA: TGTGCCAGAAGCCGCGGCCAGGGTTCCGGCGAGCAGTACTTC
CDR3: CARSRGQGSGEQYF

size: .
J: TRBJ2-7
D: .
V: TRBV15
DNA: TGTGCCACCAGCAGAGATGCGGGGCGGGGCTACGAGCAGTACTTC
CDR3: CATSRDAGRGYEQYF

size: few
J: TRBJ1-3
D: TRBD1
V: TRBV5-1
DNA: TGCGCCAGCAGCTGGGGGACAGCTGGAAACACCATATATTTT
CDR3: CASSWGTAGNTIYF

size: .
J: TRBJ1-2
D: TRBD1
V: TRBV30
DNA: TGTGCCTGGAGTAAGGCAGGGGGCGCGTATGGCTACACCTTC
CDR3: CAWSKAGGAYGYTF

size: once
J: TRBJ2-3
D: .
V: TRBV4-3
DNA: TGCGCCAGCAGCCAAGATTCTGTGGGAGATACGCAGTATTTT
CDR3: CASSQDSVGDTQYF

size: once
J: TRBJ1-1
D: TRBD1
V: TRBV30
DNA: TGTGCCTGGAGTGTAGGGACAGCCACTGAAGCTTTCTTT
CDR3: CAWSVGTATEAFF

size: .
J: TRBJ2-2
D: .
V: TRBV5-1
DNA: TGCGCCAGCAGCTTGGCCAGTTGGGGCGACACCGGGGAGCTGTTTTTT
CDR3: CASSLASWGDTGELFF

size: .
J: TRBJ2-7
D: TRBD1
V: TRBV18
DNA: TGTGCCAGCTCACCCAGGGGGCAACTTCTCGAGCAGTACTTC
CDR3: CASSPRGQLLEQYF

size: .
J: TRBJ2-5
D: TRBD1
V: TRBV28
DNA: TGTGCCAGCACCAGGGGGCGGCAAGAGACCCAGTACTTC
CDR3: CASTRGRQETQYF

size: .
J: TRBJ2-7
D: .
V: TRBV10-3
DNA: TGTGCCATCAGCGACAGTCACTACGAGCAGTACTTC
CDR3: CAISDSHYEQYF

size: few
J: TRBJ1-3
D: .
V: TRBV6-5
DNA: TGTGCCAGCAGTTACTCGAAGGTGGGAAACACCATATATTTT
CDR3: CASSYSKVGNTIYF

size: .
J: TRBJ2-3
D: .
V: TRBV7-8
DNA: TGTGCCAGCAGCCCTCCCAGGTTCCTCACAGATACGCAGTATTTT
CDR3: CASSPPRFLTDTQYF

size: .
J: TRBJ2-7
D: .
V: TRBV6-5
DNA: TGTGCCAGCAGTTACTCGTACGTCGGGGTCTCCTACGAGCAGTACTTC
CDR3: CASSYSYVGVSYEQYF

size: .
J: TRBJ2-1
D: TRBD2
V: TRBV7-2
DNA: TGTGCCAGCAGCCCATCCCTGGGGGGGTACAATGAGCAGTTCTTC
CDR3: CASSPSLGGYNEQFF

size: .
J: TRBJ1-2
D: .
V: TRBV30
DNA: TGTGCCTGGAGTCCTTGGGGCGAACTTTATGGCTACACCTTC
CDR3: CAWSPWGELYGYTF

size: .
J: TRBJ2-3
D: TRBD2
V: TRBV7-9
DNA: TGTGCCAGCAGCTTAGGATCCGGGACTAGGGAGGATACGCAGTATTTT
CDR3: CASSLGSGTREDTQYF

size: .
J: TRBJ2-7
D: .
V: TRBV6-5
DNA: TGTGCCAGCAGACCACTGGACCACTCCTACGAGCAGTACTTC
CDR3: CASRPLDHSYEQYF

size: .
J: TRBJ2-5
D: .
V: TRBV10-2
DNA: TGCGCCAGCAGTGAGTCGAGGAAGACCCAGTACTTC
CDR3: CASSESRKTQYF

size: once
J: TRBJ2-7
D: TRBD2
V: TRBV28
DNA: TGTGCCAGCAGATCGACGGGACTAGCAACCTACGAGCAGTACTTC
CDR3: CASRSTGLATYEQYF

size: .
J: TRBJ1-5
D: .
V: TRBV7-2
DNA: TGTGCCAGCAGCTTAAACGTCGAAACCAATCAGCCCCAGCATTTT
CDR3: CASSLNVETNQPQHF

size: .
J: TRBJ2-1
D: .
V: TRBV30
DNA: TGTGCCTGGAGTACGGGCCGTCGCAATGAGCAGTTCTTC
CDR3: CAWSTGRRNEQFF

size: .
J: TRBJ1-3
D: .
V: TRBV7-6
DNA: TGTGCCAGCAGCTTATCCCTAAGGGGGGCGACTGGAAACACCATATATTTT
CDR3: CASSLSLRGATGNTIYF

size: .
J: TRBJ2-1
D: .
V: TRBV27
DNA: TGTGCCAGCAGTTTAACGCAGGGGATATCTGAGCAGTTCTTC
CDR3: CASSLTQGISEQFF

size: .
J: TRBJ2-3
D: TRBD2
V: TRBV6-1
DNA: TGTGCCAGCAGTTCCGGGACTATCGGGACAGATACGCAGTATTTT
CDR3: CASSSGTIGTDTQYF

size: .
J: TRBJ2-3
D: TRBD2
V: TRBV5-1
DNA: TGCGCCAGCAGCTTGGAGGTAGCGGGGCGTACGCAGTATTTT
CDR3: CASSLEVAGRTQYF

size: .
J: TRBJ2-3
D: .
V: TRBV6-6
DNA: TGTGCCAGCAGTTCCTCCGGGACTGGTACAGATACGCAGTATTTT
CDR3: CASSSSGTGTDTQYF

size: .
J: TRBJ1-2
D: TRBD1
V: TRBV5-4
DNA: TGTGCCAGCAGTCGTACAGGGGGTAACTATGGCTACACCTTC
CDR3: CASSRTGGNYGYTF

size: .
J: TRBJ2-7
D: .
V: TRBV7-2
DNA: TGTGCCAGCAGCCCAGCGGCTCGCCCCACGAAGCAGTACTTC
CDR3: CASSPAARPTKQYF

size: .
J: TRBJ1-2
D: .
V: TRBV19
DNA: TGTGCCAGTAGTATATCGGGGTCTGGCAACAGGGCTCATGGCTACACCTTC
CDR3: CASSISGSGNRAHGYTF